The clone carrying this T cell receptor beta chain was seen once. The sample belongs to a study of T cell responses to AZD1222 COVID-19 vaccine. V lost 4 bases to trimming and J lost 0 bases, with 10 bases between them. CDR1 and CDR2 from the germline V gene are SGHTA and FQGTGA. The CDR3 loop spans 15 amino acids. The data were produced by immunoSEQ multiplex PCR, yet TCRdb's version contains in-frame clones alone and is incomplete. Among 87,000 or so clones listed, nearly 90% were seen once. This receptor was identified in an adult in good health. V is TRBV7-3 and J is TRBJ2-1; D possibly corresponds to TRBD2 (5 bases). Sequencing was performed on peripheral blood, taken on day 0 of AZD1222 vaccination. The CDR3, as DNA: TGTGCCAGCAGCTCCACGGGGAGCTCCTACAATGAGCAGTTCTTC. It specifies CASSSTGSSYNEQFF.